This T cell receptor beta chain was identified in a study of T cells in women clearing cervical HPV infection. Study in general: Cases were women with histologically confirmed HPV16-related CIN3 or worse, including 2 invasive cancers. The study's findings and limits: Controls had more TRBV6-7 (roughly 0.16%) than cases (approximately 0.11%).

All participants had a single incident cervical HPV16 infection, and prevalent HPV16 infections were excluded. Per germline, CDR1 LNHDA and CDR2 SQIVND (reference sequence). The CDR3 length is 14 residues. Sequenced by immunoSEQ multiplex PCR; TCRdb stores in-frame clones only, minus some. Recorded for this sample: about 39,000 clones. Worth noting for this clone: Its antigen remains unidentified. The CDR3 end is not reached by the read, which stops 3 residues before it; the germline J gene fills it in.

The chain links TRBV19 to TRBJ1-2; no clear D. Input material: blood buffy coat. The sequence was obtained from a woman aged 18 to 75 with a cervical HPV16 infection that either progressed to CIN3+ or cleared (not recorded which). The CDR3 spells CASKSESSTDTYTF. The covered CDR3 bases are TGTGCCAGTAAATCAGAGTCTAGCACAGATACC.